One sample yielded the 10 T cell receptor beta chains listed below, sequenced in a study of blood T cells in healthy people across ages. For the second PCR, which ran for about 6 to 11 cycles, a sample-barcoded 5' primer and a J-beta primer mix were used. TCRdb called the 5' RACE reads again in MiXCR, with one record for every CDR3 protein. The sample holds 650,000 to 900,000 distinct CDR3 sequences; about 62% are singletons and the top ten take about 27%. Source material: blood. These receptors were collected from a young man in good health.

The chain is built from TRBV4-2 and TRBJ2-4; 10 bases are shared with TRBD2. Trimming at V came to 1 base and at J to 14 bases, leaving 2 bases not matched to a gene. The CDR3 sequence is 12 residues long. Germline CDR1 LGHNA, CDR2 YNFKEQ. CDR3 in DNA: TGTGCCAGCAGCCAAGGGAGCGGGGGGGAGTACTTC. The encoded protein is CASSQGSGGEYF.

CDR3: CASSLDLRRHYGYTF. The CDR3 DNA is TGTGCCAGCAGCTTAGATCTCAGGCGGCACTATGGCTACACCTTC. The chain recombines TRBV11-2 with TRBJ1-2; D remains unclear. This CDR3 is built from 15 residues. Germline V gene data show CDR1 as SGHAT and CDR2 as FQNNGV. V was trimmed by 0 bases and J by 3 bases, leaving 11 bases between them.

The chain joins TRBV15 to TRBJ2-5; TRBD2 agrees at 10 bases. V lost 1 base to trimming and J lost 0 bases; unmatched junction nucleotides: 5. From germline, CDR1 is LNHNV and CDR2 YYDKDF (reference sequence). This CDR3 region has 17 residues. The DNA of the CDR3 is TGTGCCACCAGCAGAGTACTAGCGGGGAAGTACCAAGAGACCCAGTACTTC. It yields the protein CATSRVLAGKYQETQYF.

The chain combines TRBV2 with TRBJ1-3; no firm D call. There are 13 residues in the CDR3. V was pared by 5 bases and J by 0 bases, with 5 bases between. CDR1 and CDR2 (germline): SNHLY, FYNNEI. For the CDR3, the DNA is TGTGCCAGCAGTCTAGACTCTGGAAACACCATATATTTT. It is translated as CASSLDSGNTIYF.

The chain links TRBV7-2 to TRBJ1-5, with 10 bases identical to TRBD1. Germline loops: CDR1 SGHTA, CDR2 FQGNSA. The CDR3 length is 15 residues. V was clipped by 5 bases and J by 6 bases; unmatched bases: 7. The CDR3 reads CASSLDRGFGQPQHF. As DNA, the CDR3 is TGTGCCAGCAGCCTGGACAGGGGGTTCGGTCAGCCCCAGCATTTT.

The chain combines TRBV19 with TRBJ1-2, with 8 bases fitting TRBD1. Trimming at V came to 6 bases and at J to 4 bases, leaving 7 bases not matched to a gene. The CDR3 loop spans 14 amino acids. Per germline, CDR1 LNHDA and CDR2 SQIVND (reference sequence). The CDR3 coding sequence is TGTGCCAGTAGCCCGGACAGGGATGCCTATGGCTACACCTTC. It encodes CASSPDRDAYGYTF.

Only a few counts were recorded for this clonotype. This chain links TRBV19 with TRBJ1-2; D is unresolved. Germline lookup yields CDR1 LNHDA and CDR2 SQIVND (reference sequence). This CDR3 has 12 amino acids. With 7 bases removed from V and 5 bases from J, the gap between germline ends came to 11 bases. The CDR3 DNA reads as TGTGCCAGTAACGATCCAGCATATGGCTACACCTTC. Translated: CASNDPAYGYTF.

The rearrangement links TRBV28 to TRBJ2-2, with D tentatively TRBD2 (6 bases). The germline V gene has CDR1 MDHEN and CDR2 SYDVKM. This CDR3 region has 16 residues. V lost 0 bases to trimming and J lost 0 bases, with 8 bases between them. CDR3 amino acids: CASSLWGDSNTGELFF. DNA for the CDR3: TGTGCCAGCAGTTTATGGGGGGACTCGAACACCGGGGAGCTGTTTTTT.

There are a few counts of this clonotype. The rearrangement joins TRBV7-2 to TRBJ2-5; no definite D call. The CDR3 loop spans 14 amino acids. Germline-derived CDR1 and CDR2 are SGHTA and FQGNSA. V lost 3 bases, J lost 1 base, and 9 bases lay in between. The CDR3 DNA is TGTGCCAGCAGCTTGGGTGGGTTCCAAGAGACCCAGTACTTC. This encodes CASSLGGFQETQYF.

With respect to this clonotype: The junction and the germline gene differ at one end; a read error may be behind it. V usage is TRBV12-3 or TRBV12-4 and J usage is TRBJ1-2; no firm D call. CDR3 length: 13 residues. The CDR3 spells CVSTPSVGSGYTF. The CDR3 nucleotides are TGTGTCAGCACCCCATCGGTAGGGAGTGGCTACACCTTC.